This T cell receptor beta chain was sequenced in a study of blood T cell repertoires in COVID-19 (TCRdb year 2020). The study in broad terms: Collaborator samples came from the United States, Italy and Spain and covered acute and convalescent phases of COVID-19. The material from the prospective study consisted of cDNA or gDNA derived from T cells, B-cell-depleted T cells, or PBMCs. Subjects who had been exposed to COVID-19, were actively infected with it, or had recovered from it provided the deeply sampled blood TCRbeta repertoires that made up the dataset. The repertoires were made available in a free public database intended to serve as a resource for research on the immune response to SARS-CoV-2. The samples were drawn from the first 160 participants of the ongoing ImmuneRACE study and from 950 to 1,500 subjects provided by 6 global collaborators. Nearly every sample came with metadata listing a de-identified subject ID, COVID-19 status, age in years and sex. Where HLA class I and class II types were available, the types were taken from metadata supplied by the sample provider, not from assay-based typing.

The CDR3 runs 11 residues from the cysteine to the phenylalanine. The entry retains the CDR3 DNA only, 33 bases that are in frame from base 1. V drops 3 bases and J drops 13 bases, leaving 7 bases in between. CDR1 is given as MDHEN and CDR2 as SYDVKM, both from the germline V gene. The investigation overall reported the following: How much clinical and demographic metadata was included differed by source and by participant, and the metadata was provided uncurated.

The immunoSEQ Assay, a bias-controlled multiplex PCR, was used to amplify TCRbeta CDR3 regions from genomic DNA. The study's own analysis went as follows. The number of nucleated cells in each sample was estimated from the amplification of reference gene primers within the assay. Sequence reads were collapsed and filtered to measure the absolute abundance of every unique TCRbeta CDR3 rearrangement. Productive Simpson clonality was computed per sample as the square root of Simpson's diversity index over productive rearrangements. In its TCRdb copy, this immuneACCESS table keeps in-frame sequences only and misses some clones. Where compared with another copy, unresolved V genes explain less than half of these, and the others have no known cause. The DNA was the basis for D and trimming; V, J and clone size are from that table. Counted in this sample were more than 200,000 clones; more than 75% of them appeared once. Around 5% of the sample comes from the top ten.

This clone has only a few counts. Its target antigen remains unknown. No base quality values were provided; no much bigger clone lies one nucleotide off. One collaborating source in Seattle enrolled patients while the patients were actively infected and followed the patients over time throughout the course of disease. Whole blood was collected in K2EDTA tubes by collaborating institutions according to the institutions' own protocols. Collaborator samples were shipped for TCRbeta analysis as frozen whole blood, isolated PBMCs, or DNA extracted from either sample type. The TCR was taken from a woman aged 60-70 years with COVID-19, enrolled during active disease. Sequenced input: peripheral blood. The chain employs TRBV28 and TRBJ1-6, with a tentative D gene TRBD1 over 5 matching bases. For the CDR3, the sequence is CASSLKGPLHF. Read as DNA, the sequence is TGTGCCAGCAGTTTGAAGGGGCCCCTCCACTTT. This CDR3, with the reference TRBV28 and TRBJ1-6 proteins standing in past its ends, gives the full variable domain DVKVTQSSRYLVKRTGEKVFLECVQDMDHENMFWYRQDPGLGLRLIYFSYDVKMKEKGDIPEGYSVSREKKERFSLILESASTNQTSMYLCASSLKGPLHFGNGTRLTVT.